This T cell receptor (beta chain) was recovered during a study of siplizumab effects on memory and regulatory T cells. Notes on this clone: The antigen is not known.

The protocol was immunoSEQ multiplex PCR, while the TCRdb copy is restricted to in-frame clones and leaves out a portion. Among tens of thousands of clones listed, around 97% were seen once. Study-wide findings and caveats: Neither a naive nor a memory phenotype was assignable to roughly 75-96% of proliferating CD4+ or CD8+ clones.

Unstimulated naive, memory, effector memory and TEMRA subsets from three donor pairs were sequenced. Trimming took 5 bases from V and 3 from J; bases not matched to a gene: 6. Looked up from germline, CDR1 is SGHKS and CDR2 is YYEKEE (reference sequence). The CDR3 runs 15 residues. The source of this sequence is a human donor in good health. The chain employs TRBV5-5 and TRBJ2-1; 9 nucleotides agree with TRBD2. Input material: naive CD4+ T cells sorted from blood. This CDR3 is CASRLTSGYYNEQFF. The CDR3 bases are TGTGCCAGCAGACTAACTAGCGGGTACTACAATGAGCAGTTCTTC.